This TCR beta chain was sequenced in a study of high-grade serous ovarian cancer treatment subgroups. Across the whole study: On average, roughly 15,000 reads and under 9,000 unique TCR beta rearrangements were obtained per sample.

Sequencing used immunoSEQ multiplex PCR; TCRdb keeps in-frame clones, though not all of them. The sample carries 3,500 to 4,500 clones, about 70% recorded once. Tumor tissue was taken before any definitive surgery or chemotherapy was given. A note on this clone: Its antigen is unidentified.

Study results and caveats: Same-patient tumor repertoires overlapped at about 0.095 to 0.85; different patients barely overlapped. CDR1 and CDR2 were left unanalyzed; analyses focused on CDR3. TCR relatedness rose with neoantigen level and trended with mutation load.

The length of the CDR3 is 17 residues. V dropped 2 bases and J dropped 0 bases, with 17 bases sitting between them. Germline-derived CDR1 and CDR2 are SGHRS and YFSETQ. The chain employs TRBV5-1 and TRBJ1-1; D may be TRBD1 (6 bases). The sample taken for sequencing was tumor tissue. The clonotype comes from a human donor with high-grade serous ovarian cancer. The CDR3 DNA follows: TGCGCCAGCAGCTTCCTCGCGGGGGGGGCAATGAACACTGAAGCTTTCTTT. It specifies CASSFLAGGAMNTEAFF.